This T cell receptor (beta chain) was recorded in a study of spatial heterogeneity in lung cancer. Study summary: More beta-chain than alpha-chain sequences were consistently detected. In raw reads, more than nine appearances on average were recorded for each unique TCR and UMI combination.

Turning to this clonotype: Its antigen is not known.

The germline gives CDR1 SGHRS, CDR2 YFSETQ. Trimming removed 0 bases from V and 2 bases from J, with 8 bases in between. The CDR3 runs to 14 residues. TCRdb processed the 5' RACE reads anew with MiXCR; each CDR3 protein has one entry. The table lists around 100,000 distinct CDR3 sequences, 3.5% to 5% of them singletons. The time point: sample taken at primary tumor resection. Study observations and caveats: Expanded intratumoral alpha and beta TCR counts tracked tumor mutation counts. Counts for ubiquitous and regional expanded TCRs went along with ubiquitous and regional nonsynonymous mutations, respectively.

Sequencing used lung tumor tissue, obtained at surgery. The sequence was obtained from a male donor with early-stage non-small cell lung cancer. The chain has TRBV5-1 and TRBJ2-5; no reliable D call. The CDR3 region has the DNA TGCGCCAGCAGCTTGGCTCCACAGCAAGAGACCCAGTACTTC. Encoded protein: CASSLAPQQETQYF. The variable domain in full, with the rest retrieved from reference TRBV5-1 and TRBJ2-5, is KAGVTQTPRYLIKTRGQQVTLSCSPISGHRSVSWYQQTPGQGLQFLFEYFSETQRNKGNFPGRFSGRQFSNSRSEMNVSTLELGDSALYLCASSLAPQQETQYFGPGTRLLVL.